Below, 15 T cell receptor beta chains from the same sample are listed, as sequenced in a study of chemoradiotherapy in HPV16-positive cancers. Produced via immunoSEQ multiplex PCR; TCRdb's table is partial and in-frame only. Here the sample spans 30,000 to 40,000 clones, about 88% being singletons. The sample consisted of blood, taken from a patient who underwent chemoradiotherapy. The origin of the receptors is a human donor with HPV-associated anogenital cancer.

The gene calls are TRBV9 and TRBJ2-3, with 9 bases aligning to TRBD2. The V gene end was trimmed by 1 base and the J gene end by 1 base; junction bases not matched to a gene: 4. Germline V lookup: CDR1 SGDLS, CDR2 YYNGEE. The CDR3 length is 16 residues. In DNA form, the CDR3 reads TGTGCCAGCAGCGTATGGCGGGGGGGCCGCACAGATACGCAGTATTTT. The encoded protein is CASSVWRGGRTDTQYF.

The chain joins TRBV27 to TRBJ2-7; a possible D gene is TRBD2 (5 bases). V was pared by 2 bases and J by 4 bases, with 12 bases between. Germline loops: CDR1 MNHEY, CDR2 SMNVEV (reference sequence). There are 14 residues in the CDR3. CDR3 sequence reads: CASSLNPEEYEQYF. The CDR3 DNA sequence: TGTGCCAGCAGTTTAAACCCGGAGGAGTACGAGCAGTACTTC.

The chain recombines TRBV5-5 with TRBJ2-5, with TRBD2 identical over 7 bases. Unmatched junction bases numbered 10, after V lost 5 bases and J lost 3 bases. Germline CDR1 and CDR2: SGHKS and YYEKEE (reference sequence). The CDR3 contains 15 residues. DNA of the CDR3: TGTGCCAGCAGGACACTAGGGACTACCGAAGAGACCCAGTACTTC. It translates to CASRTLGTTEETQYF.

The chain uses TRBV19 and TRBJ1-2; D perhaps matches TRBD1 (5 bases). Deletions cut 0 bases from V and 13 bases from J, with 12 bases between. CDR3 length: 12 amino acids. Germline V gene data show CDR1 as LNHDA and CDR2 as SQIVND (reference sequence). Here the CDR3 reads CASSIEDSAITF. For the CDR3, the DNA is TGTGCCAGTAGTATAGAAGACAGCGCGATCACCTTC.

The J gene is TRBJ1-2, the V gene TRBV12-5; 7 positions agree with TRBD1. With 5 bases clipped from V and 7 bases from J, the junction kept 7 bases outside the gene matches. Germline CDR1 reads LGHNT; CDR2 reads FRNRAP. This CDR3 spans 13 amino acids. The CDR3 protein is CASGIQGGGGYTF. As DNA, the CDR3 is TGTGCTAGTGGTATCCAGGGGGGCGGTGGCTACACCTTC.

This clone was seen more than once but under ten times. The chain employs TRBV7-2 and TRBJ2-3; D gene ambiguous. V was pared by 5 bases and J by 5 bases, with 14 bases between. From germline, CDR1 is SGHTA and CDR2 FQGNSA. The CDR3 extends over 14 amino acids. The CDR3 nucleotides are TGTGCCAGCAGCCCCAGCCGTAGTAGAGATACGCAGTATTTT. This gives the protein CASSPSRSRDTQYF.

This clone turned up a few times. The V call is TRBV4-3, the J call TRBJ2-7, with TRBD2 matching 10 bases. The CDR3 consists of 17 residues. V lost 0 bases, J lost 2 bases, and 7 bases stayed unmatched. Germline values: CDR1 LGHNA, CDR2 YSLEER. CDR3 residues: CASSQEVSGRSTYEQYF. The CDR3 coding sequence is TGCGCCAGCAGCCAAGAGGTTAGCGGGAGGTCGACCTACGAGCAGTACTTC.

This clone came up once. The chain has TRBV11-2 and TRBJ1-4, with a possible D match to TRBD1 (5 bases). Trimming removed 0 bases from V and 6 bases from J, with 17 bases in between. CDR3 length: 17 residues. Germline values: CDR1 SGHAT, CDR2 FQNNGV. The CDR3 protein is CASSLDETRGGYEKLFF. The CDR3 bases are TGTGCCAGCAGCTTAGATGAAACTCGGGGGGGTTATGAAAAACTGTTTTTT.

The rearrangement joins TRBV7-6 to TRBJ2-1; 13 nucleotides align to TRBD2. This CDR3 has 21 amino acids. V lost 2 bases to trimming and J lost 0 bases; unmatched junction nucleotides: 13. Germline V gene sequence: CDR1 SGHVS, CDR2 FNYEAQ. Written as DNA, the CDR3 is TGTGCCAGCAGCTTACGGGCGGGACTAGCGGGATTCTCCTCCTCCTACAATGAGCAGTTCTTC. It translates to CASSLRAGLAGFSSSYNEQFF. Variable domain in full (rest from reference TRBV7-6 and TRBJ2-1): GAGVSQSPRYKVTKRGQDVALRCDPISGHVSLYWYRQALGQGPEFLTYFNYEAQQDKSGLPNDRFSAERPEGSISTLTIQRTEQRDSAMYRCASSLRAGLAGFSSSYNEQFFGPGTRLTVL.

This chain uses TRBV5-1 with TRBJ2-5, with 13 bases identical to TRBD2. V lost 4 bases, J lost 5 bases, and 5 bases stayed unmatched. There are 15 residues in the CDR3. Germline V CDR1 and CDR2: SGHRS, YFSETQ. CDR3 bases: TGCGCCAGCAGCACAGGACTAGCGGGAGTGGAGACCCAGTACTTC. Residues: CASSTGLAGVETQYF.

The chain recombines TRBV20-1 with TRBJ2-1; D might be TRBD2 (6 bases). This CDR3 region has 11 residues. The germline V and J ends were trimmed by 5 bases and 7 bases, with 9 bases remaining between them. Germline assignment: CDR1 DFQATT and CDR2 SNEGSKA (reference sequence). The CDR3 loop is CSAGTFNEQFF. The CDR3, as DNA: TGCAGTGCTGGGACTTTTAATGAGCAGTTCTTC.

This rearrangement joins TRBV19 to TRBJ2-1; 10 positions match TRBD1. The CDR3 spans 15 residues. Looked up from germline, CDR1 is LNHDA and CDR2 is SQIVND (reference sequence). The V and J ends lost 1 base and 3 bases, in that order; junction bases with no gene match: 0. Here the CDR3 DNA reads TGTGCCAGTAGTATAGGGACAGGGGGCTACAATGAGCAGTTCTTC. It yields the protein CASSIGTGGYNEQFF.

The chain uses TRBV6-4 and TRBJ1-6; D unresolved. The CDR3 covers 14 residues. V gave up 2 bases and J gave up 11 bases, with 13 bases separating them. Germline values: CDR1 MRHNA, CDR2 SNTAGT. CDR3: CASSDLPAVAPLHF. CDR3 nucleotide sequence: TGTGCCAGCAGTGACCTTCCTGCTGTGGCACCCCTCCACTTT.

V is TRBV2 and J is TRBJ1-1, with 9 bases matching TRBD1. V dropped 6 bases and J dropped 5; count of bases not matched to a gene: 10. The CDR3 is 15 amino acids. Germline V gene data show CDR1 as SNHLY and CDR2 as FYNNEI. For the CDR3, the DNA is TGTGCCAGCAGGGAAACAGGGGGCGGGTGGACTGAAGCTTTCTTT. Its protein product is CASRETGGGWTEAFF.

CDR3 sequence: CASRIQGVHYEQYF. Written as DNA, the CDR3 is TGTGCCAGCCGTATTCAGGGGGTCCACTACGAGCAGTACTTC. The genes are TRBV6-5 and TRBJ2-7; 7 bases are shared with TRBD1. CDR3 length: 14 residues. Germline CDR1 and CDR2: MNHEY and SVGAGI. After removal of 8 bases from V and 3 bases from J, the junction contained 10 bases not matched to a gene.